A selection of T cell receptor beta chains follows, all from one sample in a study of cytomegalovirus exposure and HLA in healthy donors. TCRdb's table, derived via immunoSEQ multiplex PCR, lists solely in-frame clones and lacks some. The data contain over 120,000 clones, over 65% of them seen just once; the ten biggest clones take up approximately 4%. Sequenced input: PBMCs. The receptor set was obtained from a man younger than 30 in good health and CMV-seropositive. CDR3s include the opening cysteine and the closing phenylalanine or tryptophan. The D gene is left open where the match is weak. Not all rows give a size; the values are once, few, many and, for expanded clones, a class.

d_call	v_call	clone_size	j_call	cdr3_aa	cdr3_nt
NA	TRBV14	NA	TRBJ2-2	CASSLLLVPGELFF	TGTGCCAGCAGCCTACTACTCGTACCCGGGGAGCTGTTTTTT
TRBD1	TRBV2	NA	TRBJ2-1	CASSRPRQGVYNEQFF	TGTGCCAGCAGTAGGCCTCGACAGGGAGTTTACAATGAGCAGTTCTTC
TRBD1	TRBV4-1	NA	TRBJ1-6	CASSRGTGLNSPLHF	TGCGCCAGCAGCCGAGGGACAGGGCTTAATTCACCCCTCCACTTT
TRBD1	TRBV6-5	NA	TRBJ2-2	CASTSTGGRTGELFF	TGTGCCAGCACCTCGACAGGGGGCAGGACCGGGGAGCTGTTTTTT
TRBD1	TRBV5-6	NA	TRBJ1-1	CASSSDRVSSEAFF	TGTGCCAGCAGCTCCGACAGGGTAAGCTCTGAAGCTTTCTTT
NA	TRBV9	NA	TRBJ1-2	CASSELGYGYTF	TGTGCCAGCAGCGAACTAGGCTATGGCTACACCTTC
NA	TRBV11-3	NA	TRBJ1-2	CASSLDGGYTF	TGTGCCAGCAGCTTAGACGGGGGCTACACCTTC
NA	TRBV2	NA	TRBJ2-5	CASTRDWIGQETQYF	TGTGCCAGCACCAGGGACTGGATAGGGCAGGAGACCCAGTACTTC
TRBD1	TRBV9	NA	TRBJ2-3	CASSPYWTGGLSTDTQYF	TGTGCCAGCAGCCCTTATTGGACAGGGGGCTTGAGCACAGATACGCAGTATTTT
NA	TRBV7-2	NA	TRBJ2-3	CASSLEGARADTQYF	TGTGCCAGCAGCTTAGAAGGGGCTCGGGCAGATACGCAGTATTTT
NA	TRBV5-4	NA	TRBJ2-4	CASSLVGANQNIQYF	TGTGCCAGCAGCTTGGTTGGTGCGAACCAAAACATTCAGTACTTC
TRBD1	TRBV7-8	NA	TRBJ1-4	CASSSGTANEKLFF	TGTGCCAGCAGCTCCGGGACAGCTAATGAAAAACTGTTTTTT
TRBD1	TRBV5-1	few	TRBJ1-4	CASSLQGASEKLFF	TGCGCCAGCAGCTTGCAGGGGGCAAGTGAAAAACTGTTTTTT
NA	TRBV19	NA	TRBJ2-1	CASGGSWDEQFF	TGTGCCAGTGGGGGGTCTTGGGACGAGCAGTTCTTC